This T cell receptor (beta chain) was found in a study of T cells in Graves' hyperthyroidism and ophthalmopathy. Study-wide results and limits: Peripheral blood also featured most of the thyroid clonotypes expanded above 0.001. Researchers report that a 13 V-J model separated ophthalmopathy from stable hyperthyroidism. Ophthalmopathy got predicted by the model a median 6.5 months before its onset.

Researchers took RNA transcripts and amplified the TCR beta CDR3 regions from them. During a first-round RT-PCR of the TCR CDR3, the HTBI primer set was used. Using its own MiXCR run on the multiplex PCR reads, TCRdb lists one record per CDR3 protein. The sample yields about 150,000 distinct CDR3 sequences, over 20% seen once. This clonotype was recorded many times. Its antigen is as yet unknown. The CDR3 loop spans 16 amino acids. From germline, CDR1 is SGHTA and CDR2 FQGTGA. V dropped 0 bases and J dropped 6 bases, with 15 bases sitting between them. Aged 18 to 65, the patients had hyperthyroidism that was newly diagnosed and had lasted under 2 months.

This TCR derives from a woman in her forties or fifties with Graves' hyperthyroidism that later progressed to Graves' ophthalmopathy. What was sequenced was blood. The rearrangement joins TRBV7-3 to TRBJ2-1, with a tentative D call TRBD1 (6 bases). The CDR3 DNA reads TGTGCCAGCAGCTTAACTTTGGGGGCCCGCTTCAATGAGCAGTTCTTC. Protein: CASSLTLGARFNEQFF.